The next 6 T cell receptor beta chains were all read from a single sample in a study of beta chain features in type 1 diabetes. Antigens of these TCRs are unknown. cDNA synthesis used the whole RNA isolate, giving expressed TCRB sequences. The repertoire was sequenced with immunoSEQ multiplex PCR; TCRdb's copy has only in-frame clones and lacks some. The sample has under 300,000 clones; about a fifth are singletons. Whole-study results and caveats: All four CD4+ subsets from Type 1 diabetes patients carried moderately but significantly shorter TCRB CDR3s.

Source material: naive CD4+ T cells from blood. The receptor set was obtained from a middle-aged woman with type 1 diabetes.

This clone was observed a few times. The chain couples TRBV30 to TRBJ1-1, with D possibly being TRBD1 (5 bases). V lost 2 bases and J lost 4, with 14 bases in between. The CDR3 spans 14 residues. Per the germline V gene, CDR1 is GTSNPN and CDR2 is SVGIG (reference sequence). DNA of the CDR3: TGTGCCTGGAGTAACGGAGGGGAGGTCACTGAAGCTTTCTTT. The encoded protein is CAWSNGGEVTEAFF.

V is TRBV29-1 and J is TRBJ1-4, with 7 positions matching TRBD1. The J segment lost 4 bases and the V segment lost 6 bases, leaving 5 bases of the junction unmatched. The CDR3 is made up of 13 amino acids. CDR1 SQVTM and CDR2 ANQGSEA come from the germline V gene. Here the CDR3 DNA reads TGCAGCGTGTTCCAGGGGGATAATGAAAAACTGTTTTTT. Amino acids: CSVFQGDNEKLFF.

The rearrangement uses TRBV18 and TRBJ2-7, with D maybe TRBD1 (6 bases). V lost 4 bases and J 6 bases, leaving 10 bases between the germline ends. This CDR3 spans 12 amino acids. The germline V gene has CDR1 KGHSH and CDR2 LQKENI. DNA for the CDR3: TGTGCCAGCTCACAACAGGGCTCCGAGCAGTACTTC. Its protein is CASSQQGSEQYF.

The J gene is TRBJ2-7, the V gene TRBV18; 9 nucleotides align to TRBD2. The CDR3 consists of 13 residues. Germline V gene data show CDR1 as KGHSH and CDR2 as LQKENI. The V segment lost 3 bases and the J segment 4 bases; nucleotides outside the gene matches: 1. The CDR3 region is CASSPGLAYEQYF. The CDR3 DNA sequence: TGTGCCAGCTCACCGGGACTAGCTTACGAGCAGTACTTC.

The chain is built from TRBV28 and TRBJ1-1, with D unresolved. Germline CDR1 MDHEN, CDR2 SYDVKM. Trimming pared 8 bases from V and 0 bases from J, leaving 10 bases between. This CDR3 contains 13 residues. This chain's CDR3 is CASAGVMNTEAFF. In nucleotides, the CDR3 is TGTGCCAGCGCGGGCGTCATGAACACTGAAGCTTTCTTT.

This clone has a handful of counts. V and J are TRBV5-1 and TRBJ1-1, with TRBD1 matching 7 bases. J was trimmed by 3 bases and V by 5 bases; bases with no gene match: 13. The CDR3 spans 16 residues. CDR1 is SGHRS, CDR2 YFSETQ, per germline. The CDR3 sequence is CASSPDPQGQDTEAFF. As DNA, the CDR3 is TGCGCCAGCAGTCCCGACCCACAGGGGCAAGACACTGAAGCTTTCTTT. Together with reference TRBV5-1 and TRBJ1-1, the CDR3 gives the full variable domain: KAGVTQTPRYLIKTRGQQVTLSCSPISGHRSVSWYQQTPGQGLQFLFEYFSETQRNKGNFPGRFSGRQFSNSRSEMNVSTLELGDSALYLCASSPDPQGQDTEAFFGQGTRLTVV.